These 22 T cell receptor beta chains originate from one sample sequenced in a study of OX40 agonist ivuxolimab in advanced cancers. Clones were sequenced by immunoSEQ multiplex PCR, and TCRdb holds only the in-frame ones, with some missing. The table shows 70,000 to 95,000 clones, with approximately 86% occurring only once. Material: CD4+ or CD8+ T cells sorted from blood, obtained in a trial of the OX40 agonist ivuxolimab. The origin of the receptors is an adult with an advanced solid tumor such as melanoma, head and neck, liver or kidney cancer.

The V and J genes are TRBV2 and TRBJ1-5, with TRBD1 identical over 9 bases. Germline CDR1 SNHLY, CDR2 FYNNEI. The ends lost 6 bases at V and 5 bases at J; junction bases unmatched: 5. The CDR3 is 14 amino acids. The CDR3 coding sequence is TGTGCCAGCAGCCCGGGACAGGGACATCAGCCCCAGCATTTT. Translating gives CASSPGQGHQPQHF.

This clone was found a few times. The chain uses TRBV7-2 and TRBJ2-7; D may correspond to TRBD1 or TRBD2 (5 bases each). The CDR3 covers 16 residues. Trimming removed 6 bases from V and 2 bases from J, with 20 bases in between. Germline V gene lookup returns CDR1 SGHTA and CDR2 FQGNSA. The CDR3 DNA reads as TGTGCCAGCAGTTTCACCGGGACGGATACAACCTACGAGCAGTACTTC. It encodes CASSFTGTDTTYEQYF.

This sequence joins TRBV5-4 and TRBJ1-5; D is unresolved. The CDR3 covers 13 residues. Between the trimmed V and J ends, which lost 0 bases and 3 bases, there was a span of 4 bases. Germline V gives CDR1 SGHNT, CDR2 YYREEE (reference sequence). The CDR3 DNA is TGTGCCAGCAGCTTGGATCACAATCAGCCCCAGCATTTT. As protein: CASSLDHNQPQHF.

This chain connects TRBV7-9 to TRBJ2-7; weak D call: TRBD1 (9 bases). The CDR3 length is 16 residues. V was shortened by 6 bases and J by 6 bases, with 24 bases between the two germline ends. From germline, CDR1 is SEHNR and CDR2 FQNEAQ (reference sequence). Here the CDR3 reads CASSDNGQGTRSEQYF. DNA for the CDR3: TGTGCCAGCAGTGACAATGGACAGGGGACTAGGAGCGAGCAGTACTTC.

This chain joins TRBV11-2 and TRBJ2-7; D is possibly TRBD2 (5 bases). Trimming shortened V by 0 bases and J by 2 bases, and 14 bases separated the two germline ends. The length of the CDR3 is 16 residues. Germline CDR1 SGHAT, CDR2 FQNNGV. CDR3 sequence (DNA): TGTGCCAGCAGCTTAGATCGGGGATCCTTGCCCTACGAGCAGTACTTC. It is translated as CASSLDRGSLPYEQYF.

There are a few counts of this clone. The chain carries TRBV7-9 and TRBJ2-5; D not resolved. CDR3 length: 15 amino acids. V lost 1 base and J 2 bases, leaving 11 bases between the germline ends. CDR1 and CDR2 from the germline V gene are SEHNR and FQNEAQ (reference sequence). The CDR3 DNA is TGTGCCAGCAGCTTAGTTGGGCAGATACAAGAGACCCAGTACTTC. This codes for CASSLVGQIQETQYF. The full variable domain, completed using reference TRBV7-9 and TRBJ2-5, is DTGVSQNPRHKITKRGQNVTFRCDPISEHNRLYWYRQTLGQGPEFLTYFQNEAQLEKSRLLSDRFSAERPKGSFSTLEIQRTEQGDSAMYLCASSLVGQIQETQYFGPGTRLLVL.

Here the CDR3 DNA reads TGTGCCAGCAGCAAGGTGCAGGGACCCTACAATGAGCAGTTCTTC. Its protein product is CASSKVQGPYNEQFF. This rearrangement joins TRBV21-1 to TRBJ2-1. TRBV21-1 represents a pseudogene. CDR3 length equals 15 residues.

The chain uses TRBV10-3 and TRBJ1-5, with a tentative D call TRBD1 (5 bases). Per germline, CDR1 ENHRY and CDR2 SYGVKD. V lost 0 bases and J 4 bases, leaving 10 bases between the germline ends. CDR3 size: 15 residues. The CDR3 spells CAISESKEGNQPQHF. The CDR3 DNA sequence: TGTGCCATCAGTGAGTCGAAGGAGGGGAATCAGCCCCAGCATTTT.

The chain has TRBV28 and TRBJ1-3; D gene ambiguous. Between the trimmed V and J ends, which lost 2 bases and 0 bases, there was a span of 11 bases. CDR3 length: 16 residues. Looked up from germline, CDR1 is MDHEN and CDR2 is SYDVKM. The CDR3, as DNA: TGTGCCAGCAGTTTAGAAGGATTCCACTCTGGAAACACCATATATTTT. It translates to CASSLEGFHSGNTIYF.

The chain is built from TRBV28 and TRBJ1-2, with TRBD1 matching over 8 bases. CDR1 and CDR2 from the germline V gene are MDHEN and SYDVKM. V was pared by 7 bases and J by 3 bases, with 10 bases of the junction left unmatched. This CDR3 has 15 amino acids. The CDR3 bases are TGTGCCAGCAAACCAGACAGGGGAGCCCACTATGGCTACACCTTC. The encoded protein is CASKPDRGAHYGYTF.

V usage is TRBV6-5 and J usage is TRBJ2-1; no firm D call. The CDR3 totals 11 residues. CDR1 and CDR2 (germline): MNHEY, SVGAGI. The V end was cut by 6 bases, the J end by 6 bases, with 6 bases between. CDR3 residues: CASSNINEQFF. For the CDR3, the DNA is TGTGCCAGCAGCAACATCAATGAGCAGTTCTTC.

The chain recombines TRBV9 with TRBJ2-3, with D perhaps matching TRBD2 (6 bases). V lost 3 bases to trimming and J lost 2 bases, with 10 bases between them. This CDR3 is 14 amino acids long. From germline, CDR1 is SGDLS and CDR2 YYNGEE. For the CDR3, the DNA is TGTGCCAGCAGCGGAGCGGGTCTCACAGATACGCAGTATTTT. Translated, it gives CASSGAGLTDTQYF. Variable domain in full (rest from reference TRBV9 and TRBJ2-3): DSGVTQTPKHLITATGQRVTLRCSPRSGDLSVYWYQQSLDQGLQFLIQYYNGEERAKGNILERFSAQQFPDLHSELNLSSLELGDSALYFCASSGAGLTDTQYFGPGTRLTVL.

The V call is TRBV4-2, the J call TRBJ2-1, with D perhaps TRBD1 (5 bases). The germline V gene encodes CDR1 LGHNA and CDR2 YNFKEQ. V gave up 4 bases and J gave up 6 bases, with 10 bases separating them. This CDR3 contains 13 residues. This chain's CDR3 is CASSPREGNEQFF. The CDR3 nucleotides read TGTGCCAGCAGCCCCAGGGAAGGCAATGAGCAGTTCTTC.

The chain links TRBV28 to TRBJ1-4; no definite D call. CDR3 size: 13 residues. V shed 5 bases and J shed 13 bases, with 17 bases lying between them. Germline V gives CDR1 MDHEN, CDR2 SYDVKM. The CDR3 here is CASSTSDGLGLFF. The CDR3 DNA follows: TGTGCCAGCAGTACATCGGACGGTTTAGGACTGTTTTTT.

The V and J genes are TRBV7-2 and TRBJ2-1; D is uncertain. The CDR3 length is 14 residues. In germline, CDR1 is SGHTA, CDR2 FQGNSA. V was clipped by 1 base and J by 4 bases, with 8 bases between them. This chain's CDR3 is CASSLGSRYNEQFF. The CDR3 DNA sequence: TGTGCCAGCAGCTTAGGTAGCAGGTACAATGAGCAGTTCTTC. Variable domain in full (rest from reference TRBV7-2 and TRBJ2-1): GAGVSQSPSNKVTEKGKDVELRCDPISGHTALYWYRQSLGQGLEFLIYFQGNSAPDKSGLPSDRFSAERTGGSVSTLTIQRTQQEDSAVYLCASSLGSRYNEQFFGPGTRLTVL.

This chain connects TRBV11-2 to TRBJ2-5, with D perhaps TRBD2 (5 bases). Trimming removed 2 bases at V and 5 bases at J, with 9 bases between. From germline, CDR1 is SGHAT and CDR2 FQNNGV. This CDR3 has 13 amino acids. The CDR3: CASSLIGGETQYF. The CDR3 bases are TGTGCCAGCAGCTTAATCGGCGGGGAGACCCAGTACTTC.

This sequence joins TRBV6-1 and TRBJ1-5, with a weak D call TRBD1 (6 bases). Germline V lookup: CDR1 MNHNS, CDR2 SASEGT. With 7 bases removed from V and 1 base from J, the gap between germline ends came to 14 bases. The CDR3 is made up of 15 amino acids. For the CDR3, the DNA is TGTGCCAGCAAAGACTACAGGGTCAGCAATCAGCCCCAGCATTTT. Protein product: CASKDYRVSNQPQHF.

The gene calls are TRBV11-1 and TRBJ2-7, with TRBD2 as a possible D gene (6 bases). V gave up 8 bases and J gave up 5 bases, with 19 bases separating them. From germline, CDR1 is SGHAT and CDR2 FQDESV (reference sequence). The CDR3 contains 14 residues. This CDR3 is CASGQGGVRDEQYF. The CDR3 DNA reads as TGTGCCAGCGGACAAGGAGGGGTAAGGGACGAGCAGTACTTC.

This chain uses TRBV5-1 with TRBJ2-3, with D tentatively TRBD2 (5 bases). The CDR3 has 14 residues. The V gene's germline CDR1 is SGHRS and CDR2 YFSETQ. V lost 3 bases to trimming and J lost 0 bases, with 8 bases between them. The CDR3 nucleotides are TGCGCCAGCAGCTCCGGACTCAGCACAGATACGCAGTATTTT. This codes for CASSSGLSTDTQYF.

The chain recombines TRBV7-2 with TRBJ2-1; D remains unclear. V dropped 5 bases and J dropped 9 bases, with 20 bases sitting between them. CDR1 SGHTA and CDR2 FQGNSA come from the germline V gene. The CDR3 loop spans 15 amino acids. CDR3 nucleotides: TGTGCCAGCAGCCCCGTTTCGGTAGGACCAGGTGAGCAGTTCTTC. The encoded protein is CASSPVSVGPGEQFF.

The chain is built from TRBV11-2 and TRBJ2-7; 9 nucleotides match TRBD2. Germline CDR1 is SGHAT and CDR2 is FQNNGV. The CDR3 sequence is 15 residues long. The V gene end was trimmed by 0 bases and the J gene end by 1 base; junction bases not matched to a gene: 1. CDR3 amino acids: CASSLEAGGSYEQYF. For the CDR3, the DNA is TGTGCCAGCAGCTTAGAAGCGGGAGGATCCTACGAGCAGTACTTC.

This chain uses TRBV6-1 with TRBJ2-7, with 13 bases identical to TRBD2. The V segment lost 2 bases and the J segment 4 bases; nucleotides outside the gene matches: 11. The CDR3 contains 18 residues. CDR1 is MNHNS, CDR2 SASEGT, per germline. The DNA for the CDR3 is TGTGCCAGCAGTGAAACGGGACTAGCGGGAAATCTCGGGTACGAGCAGTACTTC. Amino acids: CASSETGLAGNLGYEQYF.